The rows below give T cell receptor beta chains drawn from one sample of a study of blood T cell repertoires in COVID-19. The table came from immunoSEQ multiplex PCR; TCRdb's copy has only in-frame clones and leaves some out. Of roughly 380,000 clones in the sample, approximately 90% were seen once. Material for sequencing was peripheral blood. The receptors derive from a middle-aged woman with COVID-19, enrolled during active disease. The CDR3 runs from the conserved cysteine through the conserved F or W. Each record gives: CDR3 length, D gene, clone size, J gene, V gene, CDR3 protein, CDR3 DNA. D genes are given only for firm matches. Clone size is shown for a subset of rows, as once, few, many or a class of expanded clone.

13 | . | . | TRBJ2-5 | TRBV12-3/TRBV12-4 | CASSLIGIETQYF | TGTGCCAGCAGTTTAATCGGGATCGAGACCCAGTACTTC
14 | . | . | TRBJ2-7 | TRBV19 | CASSIGGYSYEQYF | TGTGCCAGTAGTATAGGAGGGTACTCCTACGAGCAGTACTTC
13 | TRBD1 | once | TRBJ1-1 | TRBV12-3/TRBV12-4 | CASIGQGATEAFF | TGTGCCAGCATCGGACAGGGGGCCACTGAAGCTTTCTTT
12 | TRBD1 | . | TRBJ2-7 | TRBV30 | CAWGDRVYEQYF | TGTGCCTGGGGGGACAGGGTCTACGAGCAGTACTTC
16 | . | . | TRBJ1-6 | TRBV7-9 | CASSSQAQGSNSPLHF | TGTGCCAGCAGCTCGCAGGCCCAGGGGAGCAATTCACCCCTCCACTTT
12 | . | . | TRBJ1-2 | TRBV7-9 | CASSLSGAGYTF | TGTGCCAGCAGCTTATCTGGGGCTGGCTACACCTTC
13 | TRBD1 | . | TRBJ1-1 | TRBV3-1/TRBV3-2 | CASSRRGGQVAFF | TGTGCCAGCAGCCGACGAGGAGGACAGGTGGCTTTCTTT
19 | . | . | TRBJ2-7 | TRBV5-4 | CASSLDRSEAGLYSYEQYF | TGTGCCAGCAGCTTGGATAGGAGTGAAGCGGGCCTATACTCCTACGAGCAGTACTTC
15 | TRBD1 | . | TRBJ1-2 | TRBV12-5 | CASGIMTGGLHGYTF | TGTGCTAGTGGAATAATGACAGGGGGACTTCATGGCTACACCTTC
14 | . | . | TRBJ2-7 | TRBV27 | CASSLSNGRYEQYF | TGTGCCAGCAGTTTATCGAACGGTCGCTACGAGCAGTACTTC
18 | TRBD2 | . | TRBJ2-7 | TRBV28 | CASSFGLAGGFFTYEQYF | TGTGCCAGCAGTTTCGGACTAGCGGGAGGGTTTTTTACCTACGAGCAGTACTTC
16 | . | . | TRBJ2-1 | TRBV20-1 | CSASWPRGSSYNEQFF | TGCAGTGCTAGTTGGCCCAGGGGATCTTCCTACAATGAGCAGTTCTTC
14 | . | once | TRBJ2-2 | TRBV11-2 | CASSFPGQSGELFF | TGTGCCAGCAGCTTCCCTGGACAAAGCGGGGAGCTGTTTTTT
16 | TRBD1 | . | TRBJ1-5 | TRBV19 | CASSIHIGQGNQPQHF | TGTGCCAGTAGTATCCATATCGGACAGGGCAATCAGCCCCAGCATTTT
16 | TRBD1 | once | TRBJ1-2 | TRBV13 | CASSQNYGTGRYGYTF | TGTGCCAGCAGCCAGAATTACGGGACAGGACGCTATGGCTACACCTTC
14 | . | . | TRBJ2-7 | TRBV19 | CASSITADSYEQYF | TGTGCCAGTAGTATAACCGCTGACAGCTACGAGCAGTACTTC
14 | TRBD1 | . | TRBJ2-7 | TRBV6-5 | CASSWGTESYEQYF | TGTGCCAGCAGTTGGGGGACAGAATCCTACGAGCAGTACTTC
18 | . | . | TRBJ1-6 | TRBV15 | CATSSLVDRSSYNSPLHF | TGTGCCACCAGCTCTTTAGTAGACAGGAGCTCCTATAATTCACCCCTCCACTTT
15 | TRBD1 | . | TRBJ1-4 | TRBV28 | CASGQGGRVNEKLFF | TGTGCCAGCGGACAGGGAGGGAGAGTTAATGAAAAACTGTTTTTT
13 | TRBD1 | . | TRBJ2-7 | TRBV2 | CASRSTGSHEQYF | TGTGCCAGCAGGTCGACAGGGAGCCACGAGCAGTACTTC